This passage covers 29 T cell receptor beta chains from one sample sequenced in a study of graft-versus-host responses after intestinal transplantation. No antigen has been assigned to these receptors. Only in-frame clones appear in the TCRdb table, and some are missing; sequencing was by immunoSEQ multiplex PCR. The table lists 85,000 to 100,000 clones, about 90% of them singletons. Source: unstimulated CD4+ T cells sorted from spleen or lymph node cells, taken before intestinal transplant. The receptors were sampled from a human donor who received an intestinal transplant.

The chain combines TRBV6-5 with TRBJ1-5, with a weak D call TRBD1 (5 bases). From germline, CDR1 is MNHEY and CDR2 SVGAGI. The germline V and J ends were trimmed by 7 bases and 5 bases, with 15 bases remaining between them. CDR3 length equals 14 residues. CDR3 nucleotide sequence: TGTGCCAGCACCTCCTCGGGGGGGGATCAGCCCCAGCATTTT. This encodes CASTSSGGDQPQHF.

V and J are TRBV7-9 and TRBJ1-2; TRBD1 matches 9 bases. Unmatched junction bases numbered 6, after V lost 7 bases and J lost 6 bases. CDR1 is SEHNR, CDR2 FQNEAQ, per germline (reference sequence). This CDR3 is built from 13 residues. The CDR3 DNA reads TGTGCCAGCACCACCGGGACAGGGAATGGCTACACCTTC. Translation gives CASTTGTGNGYTF. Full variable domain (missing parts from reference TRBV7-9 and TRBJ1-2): DTGVSQNPRHKITKRGQNVTFRCDPISEHNRLYWYRQTLGQGPEFLTYFQNEAQLEKSRLLSDRFSAERPKGSFSTLEIQRTEQGDSAMYLCASTTGTGNGYTFGSGTRLTVV.

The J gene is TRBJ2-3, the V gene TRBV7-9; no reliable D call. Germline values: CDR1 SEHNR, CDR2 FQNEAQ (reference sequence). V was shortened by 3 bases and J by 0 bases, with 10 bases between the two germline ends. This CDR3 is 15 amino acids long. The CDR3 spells CASSLVPASTDTQYF. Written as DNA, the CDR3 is TGTGCCAGCAGCTTGGTGCCAGCGAGCACAGATACGCAGTATTTT.

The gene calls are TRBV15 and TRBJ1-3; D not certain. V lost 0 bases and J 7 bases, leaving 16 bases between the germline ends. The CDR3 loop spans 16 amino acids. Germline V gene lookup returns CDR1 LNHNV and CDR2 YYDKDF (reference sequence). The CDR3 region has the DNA TGTGCCACCAGCAGAGATCTGGCTGAGAGGAGGAACACCATATATTTT. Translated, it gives CATSRDLAERRNTIYF.

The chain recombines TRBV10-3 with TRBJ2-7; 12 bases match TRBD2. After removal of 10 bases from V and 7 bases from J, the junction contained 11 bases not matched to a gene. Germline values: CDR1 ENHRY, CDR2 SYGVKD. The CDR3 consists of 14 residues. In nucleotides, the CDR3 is TGTGCCACGGGGTCTAGCGGGGGGGTGGGGGAGCAGTACTTC. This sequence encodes CATGSSGGVGEQYF.

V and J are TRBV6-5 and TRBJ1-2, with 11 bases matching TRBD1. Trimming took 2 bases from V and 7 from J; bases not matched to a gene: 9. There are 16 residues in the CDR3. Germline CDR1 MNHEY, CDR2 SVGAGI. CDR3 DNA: TGTGCCAGCAGTTACCAGGACAGGGGGCAAGTAGGTGGCTACACCTTC. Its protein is CASSYQDRGQVGGYTF.

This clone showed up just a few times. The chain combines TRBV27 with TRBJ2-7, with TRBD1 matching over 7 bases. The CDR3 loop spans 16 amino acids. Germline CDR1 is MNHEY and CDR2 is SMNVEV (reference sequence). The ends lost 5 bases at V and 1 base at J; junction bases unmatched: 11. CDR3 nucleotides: TGTGCCAGCAGTCTACGCCGACAGGGTATATCCTACGAGCAGTACTTC. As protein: CASSLRRQGISYEQYF.

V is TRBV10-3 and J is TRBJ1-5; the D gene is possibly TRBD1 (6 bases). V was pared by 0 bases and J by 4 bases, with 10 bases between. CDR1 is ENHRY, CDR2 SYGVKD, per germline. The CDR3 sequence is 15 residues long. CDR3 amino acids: CAISESAGANQPQHF. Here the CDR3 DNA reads TGTGCCATCAGTGAGTCGGCAGGGGCGAATCAGCCCCAGCATTTT.

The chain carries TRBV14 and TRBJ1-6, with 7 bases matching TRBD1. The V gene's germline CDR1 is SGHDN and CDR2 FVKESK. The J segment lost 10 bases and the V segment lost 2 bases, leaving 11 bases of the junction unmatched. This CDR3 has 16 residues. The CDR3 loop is CASSQQETGHGSPLHF. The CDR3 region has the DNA TGTGCCAGCAGCCAACAAGAGACAGGGCATGGGTCACCCCTCCACTTT.

CDR3 DNA sequence: TGTGCCATCAGCACGGACAGATCCTACAGCGGTGAGCAGTTCTTC. Residues: CAISTDRSYSGEQFF. The rearrangement joins TRBV10-3 to TRBJ2-1; maybe TRBD1 (6 bases). Germline V gives CDR1 ENHRY, CDR2 SYGVKD. The ends were cut back, 6 bases at V and 9 bases at J, with 21 bases in the middle. This CDR3 spans 15 amino acids.

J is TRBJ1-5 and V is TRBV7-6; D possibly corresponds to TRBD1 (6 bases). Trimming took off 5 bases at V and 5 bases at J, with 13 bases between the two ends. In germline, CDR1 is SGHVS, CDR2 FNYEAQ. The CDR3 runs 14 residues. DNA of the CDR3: TGTGCCAGCAGCCCAGGGGTATCGGATCAGCCCCAGCATTTT. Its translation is CASSPGVSDQPQHF.

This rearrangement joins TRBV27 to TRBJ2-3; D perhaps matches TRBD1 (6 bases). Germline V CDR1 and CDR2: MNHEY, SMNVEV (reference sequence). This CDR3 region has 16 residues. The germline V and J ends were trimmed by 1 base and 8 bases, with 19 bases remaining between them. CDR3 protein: CASSLWVGDGRGTQYF. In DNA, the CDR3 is TGTGCCAGCAGTTTATGGGTTGGGGACGGCAGGGGTACGCAGTATTTT.

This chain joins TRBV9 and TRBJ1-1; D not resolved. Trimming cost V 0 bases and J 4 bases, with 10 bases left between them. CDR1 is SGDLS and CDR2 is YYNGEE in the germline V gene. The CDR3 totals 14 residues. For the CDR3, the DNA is TGTGCCAGCAGCGTAGCTATGGCAGGCACTGAAGCTTTCTTT. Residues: CASSVAMAGTEAFF. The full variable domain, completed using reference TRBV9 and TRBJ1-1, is DSGVTQTPKHLITATGQRVTLRCSPRSGDLSVYWYQQSLDQGLQFLIQYYNGEERAKGNILERFSAQQFPDLHSELNLSSLELGDSALYFCASSVAMAGTEAFFGQGTRLTVV.

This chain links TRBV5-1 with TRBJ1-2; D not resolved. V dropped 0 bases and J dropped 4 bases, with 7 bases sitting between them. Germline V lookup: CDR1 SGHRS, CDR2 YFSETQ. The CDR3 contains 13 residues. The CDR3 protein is CASSLGGSYGYTF. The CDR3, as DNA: TGCGCCAGCAGCTTGGGTGGTAGCTATGGCTACACCTTC.

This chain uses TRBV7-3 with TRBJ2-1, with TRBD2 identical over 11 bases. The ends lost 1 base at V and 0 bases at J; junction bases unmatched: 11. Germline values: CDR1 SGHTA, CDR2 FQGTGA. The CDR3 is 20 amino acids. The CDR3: CASSLSPLAGGLSSYNEQFF. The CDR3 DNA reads TGTGCCAGCAGCTTAAGCCCTCTAGCGGGGGGCCTCAGCTCCTACAATGAGCAGTTCTTC.

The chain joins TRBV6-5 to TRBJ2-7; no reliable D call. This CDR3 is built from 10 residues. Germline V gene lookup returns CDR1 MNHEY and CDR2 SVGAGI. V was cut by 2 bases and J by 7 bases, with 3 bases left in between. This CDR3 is CASSYREQYF. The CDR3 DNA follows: TGTGCCAGCAGTTACCGGGAGCAGTACTTC.

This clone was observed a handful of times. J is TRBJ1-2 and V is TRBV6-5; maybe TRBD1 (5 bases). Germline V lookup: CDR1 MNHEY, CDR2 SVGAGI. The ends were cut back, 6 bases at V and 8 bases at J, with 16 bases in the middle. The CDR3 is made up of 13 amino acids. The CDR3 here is CASSRTGRDGYTF. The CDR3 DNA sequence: TGTGCCAGCAGCCGGACCGGGAGGGACGGCTACACCTTC.

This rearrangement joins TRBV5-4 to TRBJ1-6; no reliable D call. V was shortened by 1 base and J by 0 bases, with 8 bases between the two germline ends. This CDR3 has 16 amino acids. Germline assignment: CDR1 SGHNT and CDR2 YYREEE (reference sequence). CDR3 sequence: CASSLSMVSYNSPLHF. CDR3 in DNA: TGTGCCAGCAGCTTGAGCATGGTCTCCTATAATTCACCCCTCCACTTT.

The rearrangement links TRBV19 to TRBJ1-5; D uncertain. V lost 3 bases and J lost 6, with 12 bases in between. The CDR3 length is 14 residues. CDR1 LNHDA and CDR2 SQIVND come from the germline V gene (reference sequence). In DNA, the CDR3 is TGTGCCAGTAGTATCCGACCCACGGGTCAGCCCCAGCATTTT. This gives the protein CASSIRPTGQPQHF.

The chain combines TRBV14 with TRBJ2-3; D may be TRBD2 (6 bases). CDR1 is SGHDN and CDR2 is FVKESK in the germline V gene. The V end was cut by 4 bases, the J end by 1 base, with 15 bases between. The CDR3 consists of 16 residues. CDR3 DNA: TGTGCCAGCAGCCCCCGACCGGGAGTAGGCACAGATACGCAGTATTTT. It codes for CASSPRPGVGTDTQYF.

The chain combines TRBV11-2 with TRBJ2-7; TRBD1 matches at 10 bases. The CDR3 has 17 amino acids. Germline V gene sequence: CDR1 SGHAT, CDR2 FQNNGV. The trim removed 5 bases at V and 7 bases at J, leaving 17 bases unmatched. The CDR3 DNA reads TGTGCCAGCAGCAATAGGGGACCGGGACAGGGGCAAGTGGAGCAGTACTTC. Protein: CASSNRGPGQGQVEQYF.

The CDR3 nucleotides are TGTGCCAGCAGCCAAATTAGCGGTGGGGGAGCCACAGATACGCAGTATTTT. Its protein product is CASSQISGGGATDTQYF. The chain combines TRBV4-2 with TRBJ2-3; TRBD2 might be the D (6 bases). The CDR3 runs 17 residues. V was shortened by 2 bases and J by 2 bases, with 17 bases between the two germline ends. The germline CDR1 and CDR2 sequences are LGHNA and YNFKEQ.

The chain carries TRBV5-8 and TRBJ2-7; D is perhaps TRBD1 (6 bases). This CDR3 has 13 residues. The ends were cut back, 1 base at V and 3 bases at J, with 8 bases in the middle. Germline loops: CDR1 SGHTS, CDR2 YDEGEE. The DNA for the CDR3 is TGTGCCAGCAGCTTGTGGGGGCTCTACGAGCAGTACTTC. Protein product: CASSLWGLYEQYF.

The chain's CDR3 is CASRRDRAIPNLEAFF. The CDR3 nucleotides are TGTGCCAGCAGGCGGGACAGGGCCATCCCTAATCTTGAAGCTTTCTTT. This rearrangement joins TRBV6-6 to TRBJ1-1; TRBD1 aligns across 9 bases. The CDR3 runs 16 residues. With V trimmed by 6 bases and J by 7 bases, 15 bases remained unmatched. Germline CDR1 reads MNHNY; CDR2 reads SVGAGI (reference sequence).

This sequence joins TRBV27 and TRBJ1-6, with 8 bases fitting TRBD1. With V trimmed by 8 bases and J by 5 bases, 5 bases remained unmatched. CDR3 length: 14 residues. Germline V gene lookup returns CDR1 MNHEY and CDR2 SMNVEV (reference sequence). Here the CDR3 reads CASGLDRDNSPLHF. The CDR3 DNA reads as TGTGCCAGCGGGCTGGACAGGGATAATTCACCCCTCCACTTT.

The CDR3 is CASSLGQASGNTIYF. CDR3 nucleotide sequence: TGCGCCAGCAGCTTGGGACAGGCCTCTGGAAACACCATATATTTT. This chain uses TRBV5-1 with TRBJ1-3; tentative D call: TRBD1 (6 bases). CDR3 size: 15 residues. CDR1 and CDR2 from the germline V gene are SGHRS and YFSETQ. Trimming took off 0 bases at V and 0 bases at J, with 7 bases between the two ends.

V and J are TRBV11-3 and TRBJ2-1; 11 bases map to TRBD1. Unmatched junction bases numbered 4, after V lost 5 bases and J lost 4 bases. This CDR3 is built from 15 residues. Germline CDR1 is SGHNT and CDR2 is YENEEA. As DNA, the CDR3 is TGTGCCAGCAGCCGGGACAGGGGGTCTTACAATGAGCAGTTCTTC. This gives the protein CASSRDRGSYNEQFF.

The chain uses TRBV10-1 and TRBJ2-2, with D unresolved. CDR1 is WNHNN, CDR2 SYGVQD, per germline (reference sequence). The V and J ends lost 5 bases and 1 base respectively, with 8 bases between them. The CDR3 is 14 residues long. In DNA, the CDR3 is TGCGCCAGCAGTTCTGCAGTGAACACCGGGGAGCTGTTTTTT. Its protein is CASSSAVNTGELFF.

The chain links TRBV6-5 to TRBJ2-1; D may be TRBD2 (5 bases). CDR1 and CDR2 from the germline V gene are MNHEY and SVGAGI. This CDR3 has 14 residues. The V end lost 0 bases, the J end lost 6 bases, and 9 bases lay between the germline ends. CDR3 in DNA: TGTGCCAGCAGTTACTCCAAACGGGGCAATGAGCAGTTCTTC. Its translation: CASSYSKRGNEQFF.